This is a list of T cell receptor beta chains from one sample in a study of lymphopenia after photon versus proton radiotherapy. The table came from immunoSEQ multiplex PCR; TCRdb's copy has only in-frame clones and leaves some out. The repertoire has around 53,000 clones, 80% to 90% of them found once; the top ten carry roughly 27%. Sequenced here: peripheral blood, sampled from a patient treated with photon-based radiotherapy. These receptors were obtained from a man aged 45 to 65 with gastric cancer. The CDR3 runs from the conserved cysteine through the conserved F or W. D genes are given only for firm matches. Clone size is stated in some rows and not others, as once, few, many or a class when expanded.

>TRBV7-2|TRBJ1-2|-|-
TGTGCCAGCAGCTTAAAAGGGGCTGACTATGGCTACACCTTC
CASSLKGADYGYTF
>TRBV7-2|TRBJ1-5|-|TRBD1
TGTGCCAGCAGCCCGGACAGGGGTCAGCCCCAGCATTTT
CASSPDRGQPQHF
>TRBV28|TRBJ1-2|-|-
TGTGCCAGCAGTCTAGAGATTACCCGTAACTATGGCTACACCTTC
CASSLEITRNYGYTF
>TRBV7-9|TRBJ2-2|-|TRBD1
TGTGCCAGCAGCTCCATTGACAGGGCGTACACCGGGGAGCTGTTTTTT
CASSSIDRAYTGELFF
>TRBV7-9|TRBJ1-1|-|-
TGTGCCAGCAGCATTATCCAGGGGTTGGACACTGAAGCTTTCTTT
CASSIIQGLDTEAFF
>TRBV5-4|TRBJ2-7|-|TRBD2
TGTGCCAGCAGCTTGGCTAGCGGGAGTCCCTACGAGCAGTACTTC
CASSLASGSPYEQYF
>TRBV4-2|TRBJ2-7|many|TRBD1
TGTGCCAGCAGCCTGACAGGGTCCTACGAGCAGTACTTC
CASSLTGSYEQYF
>TRBV5-1|TRBJ1-4|-|-
TGCGCCAGCAGCCCGGGGGGTGCAACTAATGAAAAACTGTTTTTT
CASSPGGATNEKLFF
>TRBV7-9|TRBJ1-5|-|-
TGTGCCAGCAGCTTAGACGACAGGCAATATCAGCCCCAGCATTTT
CASSLDDRQYQPQHF
>TRBV6-5|TRBJ2-7|once|-
TGTGCCAGCAGTTACTGGGACCCCACCTACGAGCAGTACTTC
CASSYWDPTYEQYF
>TRBV4-3|TRBJ2-1|-|TRBD2
TGCGCCAGCAGCCAAGAGGCGGGAGGGATTTACAATGAGCAGTTCTTC
CASSQEAGGIYNEQFF
>TRBV2|TRBJ2-3|few|TRBD2
TGTGCCAGCACCGGGACTAGCGGGAGTCCAGATACGCAGTATTTT
CASTGTSGSPDTQYF
>TRBV28|TRBJ2-1|-|TRBD2
TGTGCCAGCAGTTTTGCGGGAGGGCCCTATGAGCAGTTCTTC
CASSFAGGPYEQFF
>TRBV28|TRBJ1-1|-|-
TGTGCCAGCAGTTTACTGAACACTGAAGCTTTCTTT
CASSLLNTEAFF
>TRBV5-6|TRBJ2-7|-|TRBD1
TGTGCCAGCAGCTGGGTGGGACAGGGGTCCTACGAGCAGTACTTC
CASSWVGQGSYEQYF
>TRBV19|TRBJ1-5|-|TRBD1
TGTGCCAGTAGTATAGGGGGACAGGGGATGGAGCCCCAGCATTTT
CASSIGGQGMEPQHF
>TRBV5-6|TRBJ1-5|-|TRBD1
TGTGCCAGCAGCTTGGGACAGGGGTCTTGGCCCCAGCATTTT
CASSLGQGSWPQHF
>TRBV18|TRBJ2-7|-|-
TGTGCCAGCTCACCTACCGGGACTGGAACCTACGAGCAGTACTTC
CASSPTGTGTYEQYF
>TRBV7-2|TRBJ1-3|-|TRBD1
TGTGCCAGCAGTCTACCGGGACAGTGGTCTGGAAACACCATATATTTT
CASSLPGQWSGNTIYF
>TRBV5-4|TRBJ2-2|-|TRBD2
TGTGCCAGCAGCTTGAGGCTTGGAGCGGGAGGGCCCGGGGAGCTGTTTTTT
CASSLRLGAGGPGELFF
>TRBV6-6|TRBJ2-3|-|-
TGTGCCAGCAGTTACGGGATTAGCACAGATACGCAGTATTTT
CASSYGISTDTQYF
>TRBV5-4|TRBJ2-1|-|TRBD2
TGTGCCAGCAGCTCCCCCGGACTAGCTAGTAACGAGCAGTTCTTC
CASSSPGLASNEQFF
>TRBV5-4|TRBJ2-5|-|-
TGTGCCAGCAGCTGGAGACCGACAAGGACAGTGAAGCAAGAGACCCAGTACTTC
CASSWRPTRTVKQETQYF
>TRBV2|TRBJ2-4|-|-
TGTGCCAGCAGTGGGACCCAAAACATTCAGTACTTC
CASSGTQNIQYF
>TRBV11-3|TRBJ2-3|-|-
TGTGCCAGCAGCTTAGGTGGGGGCCCAGATACGCAGTATTTT
CASSLGGGPDTQYF
>TRBV5-1|TRBJ2-3|-|-
TGCGCCAGCAGCTTGGATGCGAAAAGCACAGATACGCAGTATTTT
CASSLDAKSTDTQYF
>TRBV5-1|TRBJ2-5|-|-
TGCGCCAGCAGCTTGGGAGAACGGGGATTGGAGACCCAGTACTTC
CASSLGERGLETQYF
>TRBV12-5|TRBJ2-2|-|TRBD2
TGTGCTAGTGGTTTGTGGCCCAAAAGGGAGGGAGACACCGGGGAGCTGTTTTTT
CASGLWPKREGDTGELFF
>TRBV5-6|TRBJ1-2|-|TRBD1
TGTGCCAGCAGCTCCGGGACAGAAGCTTATGGCTACACCTTC
CASSSGTEAYGYTF
>TRBV6-5|TRBJ2-1|-|-
TGTGCCAGCAGTCAGAGCTACAATGAGCAGTTCTTC
CASSQSYNEQFF
>TRBV5-1|TRBJ1-3|-|-
TGCGCCAGCAGCTTGGATCAGGGCAAAAACACCATATATTTT
CASSLDQGKNTIYF
>TRBV5-1|TRBJ2-4|-|TRBD1
TGCGCCAGCAGCCGGGGGACAGGGGATTATGGTGACATTCAGTACTTC
CASSRGTGDYGDIQYF
>TRBV28|TRBJ1-5|few|TRBD1
TGTGCCAGCAGCCCACCGGACAGGGTTCGAACTCGTCAGCCCCAGCATTTT
CASSPPDRVRTRQPQHF
>TRBV19|TRBJ2-1|-|TRBD2
TGTGCCAGTAGTGTGACTAGCGGGAGCTCCTACAATGAGCAGTTCTTC
CASSVTSGSSYNEQFF
>TRBV6-5|TRBJ2-7|-|TRBD1
TGTGCCAGCAGTAGACAACAGGGGGCTTCCTACGAGCAGTACTTC
CASSRQQGASYEQYF
>TRBV18|TRBJ2-7|few|-
TGTGCCAGCTCACCCCGGAACCGGGGCGGAAACGAGCAGTACTTC
CASSPRNRGGNEQYF
>TRBV5-6|TRBJ2-7|-|-
TGTGCCAGCAGCTTGGGAGTTGTGGTCTACGAGCAGTACTTC
CASSLGVVVYEQYF
>TRBV6-5|TRBJ2-1|-|TRBD1
TGTGCCAGCCTGCGCCGGGACAGGGAGGAGGAGCAGTTCTTC
CASLRRDREEEQFF
>TRBV5-1|TRBJ1-2|-|TRBD1
TGCGCCAGCAGCTTGGAGCAGGGGGCCATAAATGGCTACACCTTC
CASSLEQGAINGYTF
>TRBV6-5|TRBJ2-4|-|TRBD2
TGTGCCAGCAGTGGGACTAGCGGCAAAAACATTCAGTACTTC
CASSGTSGKNIQYF
>TRBV27|TRBJ1-5|-|-
TGTGCCAGCAGTTTAGGGTGGGGATATCAGCCCCAGCATTTT
CASSLGWGYQPQHF
>TRBV19|TRBJ2-5|-|-
TGTGCCAGTAGTATAGATTCAGAAGAGACCCAGTACTTC
CASSIDSEETQYF
>TRBV7-9|TRBJ2-7|few|-
TGTGCCAGCAGTCCTTCCTACGAGCAGTACTTC
CASSPSYEQYF
>TRBV9|TRBJ2-1|-|TRBD2
TGTGCCAGCAGCGTAGAGGCTAGCGGGAGGTATGGCAATGAGCAGTTCTTC
CASSVEASGRYGNEQFF
>TRBV19|TRBJ2-7|-|TRBD2
TGTGCCAGTAGTAAACTAGCGGGAGTCGAAGGAAGCGAGCAGTACTTC
CASSKLAGVEGSEQYF
>TRBV20-1|TRBJ1-2|few|-
TGCAGTGCTAGAGTCGGGAACGGCTACACCTTC
CSARVGNGYTF
>TRBV10-3|TRBJ2-5|-|TRBD1
TGTGCCATCAGTGAGCAAACAGGGGGCAGGGAGACCCAGTACTTC
CAISEQTGGRETQYF
>TRBV6-5|TRBJ2-2|-|-
TGTGCCAGCACTTTGGACAACGCTCGTACCGGGGAGCTGTTTTTT
CASTLDNARTGELFF
>TRBV27|TRBJ2-7|-|TRBD2
TGTGCCAGCAGTTCTCCAATAGAGCCTCTCGCGCTAGCGGAAGACTACGAGCAGTACTTC
CASSSPIEPLALAEDYEQYF
>TRBV5-4|TRBJ2-2|-|-
TGTGCTACAGGTTACACCGGGGAGCTGTTTTTT
CATGYTGELFF
>TRBV6-4|TRBJ2-2|-|-
TGTGCCAGCAAGGGGACCGGGGACACCGGGGAGCTGTTTTTT
CASKGTGDTGELFF
>TRBV28|TRBJ2-3|-|-
TGTGCCAGCAGTTTATTAGCAGGAACAGATACGCAGTATTTT
CASSLLAGTDTQYF
>TRBV5-1|TRBJ1-4|-|TRBD1
TGCGCCAGCAGCTCTGGACAGGGCGGGGATGAAAAACTGTTTTTT
CASSSGQGGDEKLFF
>TRBV30|TRBJ2-7|few|TRBD1
TGTGCCTGGAAGCACTGGGACAGCCCGTGGGAGCAGTACTTC
CAWKHWDSPWEQYF
>TRBV25-1|TRBJ2-2|-|-
TGTGCCAGCAGTAAGGATCCCAACACCGGGGAGCTGTTTTTT
CASSKDPNTGELFF
>TRBV5-6|TRBJ2-4|-|-
TGTGCCAGCAGCTTGAGTGCCCCGAACATTCAGTACTTC
CASSLSAPNIQYF
>TRBV28|TRBJ1-2|-|-
TGTGCCAGCTCGGCGGGGTCGTGGGGCTACACCTTC
CASSAGSWGYTF
>TRBV9|TRBJ2-1|medium-sized|-
TGTGCCAGCAGCTTGAAGCGTGATGAGCAGTTCTTC
CASSLKRDEQFF
>TRBV5-1|TRBJ1-1|few|-
TGCGCCAGCAGCTTGCCGGCTGAAGCTTTCTTT
CASSLPAEAFF